This T cell receptor (beta chain) was observed in a study of Ad26.COV2.S vaccination and SARS-CoV-2 variants. Across the study: COV1001, an Ad26.COV2.S trial, supplied this vaccine-arm donor. Study-wide findings and caveats: Spike-specific CD8+ and CD4+ T cell responses reportedly showed substantial breadth after vaccination. The TCR breadth and depth analyses may have produced an underestimate of total T cell responses.

Treatment here: about 20 received Ad26.COV2.S at low or high dose, single or two shots; five or six received placebo; per-sample allocation not given. The samples date from day 63 after the first vaccine or placebo injection. A Boston adult aged 18-55 years was the donor. Trimming took off 4 bases at V and 4 bases at J, with 13 bases between the two ends. CDR1 is MGHRA and CDR2 is YSYEKL in the germline V gene. CDR3 size: 14 residues. Clones were read by immunoSEQ multiplex PCR, and TCRdb kept only the in-frame ones, dropping some. The table shows about 680,000 clones, with about 90% occurring only once. Remarks on this clone: Antigen unknown.

Material: peripheral blood, obtained in a trial of Ad26.COV2.S vaccine versus placebo. This receptor was obtained from a person between 18 and 60 years old who received the Ad26.COV2.S COVID-19 vaccine or a placebo. The rearrangement joins TRBV4-1 to TRBJ1-1; D may be TRBD1 (5 bases). The CDR3: CASSLGPAFTEAFF. CDR3 DNA: TGCGCCAGCAGCCTGGGACCGGCTTTCACTGAAGCTTTCTTT.